Presented here are 22 T cell receptor beta chains from one specimen sequenced in a study of response to subunit inactivated influenza vaccine (dated by TCRdb to 2016 to 2018). The library was made by RT-PCR. TCRdb records Illumina HiSeq 2500 as the sequencer. The public reads were reanalyzed by TCRdb: fastp trimming at Q25, MiXCR alignment, in-frame beta chains only. A single entry per CDR3 protein holds the most common genes and DNA from its merged rows. The table for this sample lists roughly 500,000 distinct CDR3 sequences; around 25% of them were counted only once. The top ten clones comprise 1.9% of the sample. Sequencing was performed on CD4+ T cells sorted from PBMCs, taken 5 days after vaccination. All receptors derive from a man aged 50 to 59 who received an inactivated influenza vaccine. Donor details come from another sample of the same person, matched by shared clones.

V and J are TRBV25-1 and TRBJ2-1; 8 bases fit TRBD2. Germline lookup yields CDR1 MGHDK and CDR2 SYGVNS. J lost 3 bases, V lost 0 bases, and 4 bases had no gene match. The CDR3 sequence is 16 residues long. CDR3 nucleotide sequence: TGTGCCAGCAGTGAATACCTAGCGGGTCTCTACAATGAGCAGTTCTTC. It encodes CASSEYLAGLYNEQFF.

This clonotype was counted a few times. This chain links TRBV6-1 with TRBJ2-5, with D uncertain. CDR3 length equals 10 residues. V lost 8 bases to trimming and J lost 1 base, with 2 bases between them. Germline V lookup: CDR1 MNHNS, CDR2 SASEGT. CDR3 amino acids: CASVQETQYF. CDR3 DNA: TGTGCCAGCGTCCAAGAGACCCAGTACTTC.

This clonotype occurred a few times. DNA for the CDR3: TGCAGTGCTAGAGATTTGGGAGAAACTGAAGCTTTCTTT. This sequence encodes CSARDLGETEAFF. The rearrangement joins TRBV20-1 to TRBJ1-1, with D unclear. The CDR3 loop spans 13 amino acids. Germline CDR1 reads DFQATT; CDR2 reads SNEGSKA (reference sequence). V was cut by 0 bases and J by 5 bases, with 10 bases left in between.

V and J are TRBV29-1 and TRBJ2-5; possibly TRBD1 for D (6 bases). This CDR3 spans 13 amino acids. The V end lost 6 bases, the J end lost 1 base, and 12 bases lay between the germline ends. From germline, CDR1 is SQVTM and CDR2 ANQGSEA. CDR3 sequence reads: CSVRRTAQETQYF. The DNA of the CDR3 is TGCAGCGTACGAAGGACAGCCCAAGAGACCCAGTACTTC.

This clonotype turned up a few times. The CDR3 region has the DNA TGTGCCAGCAGTCCCATGGGCGGGGTTGACTTCCATGAGCAGTTCTTC. Protein sequence: CASSPMGGVDFHEQFF. This chain joins TRBV12-3 or TRBV12-4 and TRBJ2-1; D might be TRBD2 (6 bases). This CDR3 is built from 16 residues. V lost 5 bases and J 8 bases, leaving 22 bases between the germline ends.

This clonotype occurred a few times. The chain couples TRBV7-2 to TRBJ1-5, with D unclear. CDR3 size: 14 residues. Between the trimmed V and J ends, which lost 3 bases and 0 bases, there was a span of 6 bases. Germline CDR1 SGHTA, CDR2 FQGNSA. Written as DNA, the CDR3 is TGTGCCAGCAGCTTGGAATATAGCAATCAGCCCCAGCATTTT. It specifies CASSLEYSNQPQHF.

This clonotype was seen a few times. The chain links TRBV20-1 to TRBJ2-7, with 11 bases fitting TRBD1. V was clipped by 0 bases and J by 6 bases; unmatched bases: 13. The CDR3 consists of 17 residues. Germline CDR1 is DFQATT and CDR2 is SNEGSKA (reference sequence). Here the CDR3 reads CSARDQLGDRGTSEQYF. The CDR3 bases are TGCAGTGCTAGAGATCAATTAGGGGACAGGGGGACCTCCGAGCAGTACTTC.

This clonotype occurred a few times. The CDR3 loop reads CASSVTGPSRAQHF. The DNA for the CDR3 is TGTGCCAGCAGTGTTACAGGGCCTAGCCGGGCCCAGCATTTT. The chain uses TRBV12-3 or TRBV12-4 and TRBJ1-5; possible D gene TRBD1, 6 bases. Trimming left V 5 bases short and J 11 bases short, with 19 bases between. The CDR3 extends over 14 amino acids.

This sequence joins TRBV3-1 and TRBJ2-6, with 12 bases lining up with TRBD1. Germline CDR1 is LGHDT and CDR2 is YNNKEL (reference sequence). This CDR3 is built from 21 residues. V trimming: 2 bases; J trimming: 0 bases; junction bases outside the gene matches: 11. This CDR3 reads CASSQTGTGGAISSGANVLTF. The DNA for the CDR3 is TGTGCCAGCAGCCAAACCGGGACAGGGGGCGCGATTTCCTCTGGGGCCAACGTCCTGACTTTC.

This clonotype appeared a few times. V gene TRBV7-2 combines with J gene TRBJ2-6; D is uncertain. Germline-derived CDR1 and CDR2 are SGHTA and FQGNSA. V lost 5 bases and J 0 bases, leaving 11 bases between the germline ends. The CDR3 extends over 16 amino acids. This chain's CDR3 is CASSADIPSGANVLTF. Here the CDR3 DNA reads TGTGCCAGCAGCGCAGACATTCCCTCTGGGGCCAACGTCCTGACTTTC.

The rearrangement links TRBV20-1 to TRBJ1-5; 8 nucleotides line up with TRBD1. V gave up 0 bases and J gave up 8 bases; unmatched junction bases: 12. The CDR3 has 16 amino acids. Germline loops: CDR1 DFQATT, CDR2 SNEGSKA (reference sequence). In DNA form, the CDR3 reads TGCAGTGCTAGAGATCTCGGCAGGGGGCTAGGTGAGCCCCAGCATTTT. Translation gives CSARDLGRGLGEPQHF.

This clonotype was detected a few times. The chain recombines TRBV18 with TRBJ1-2; weak D call: TRBD1 (5 bases). Trimming took 2 bases from V and 4 from J, leaving 11 bases between them. The CDR3 has 14 amino acids. Germline CDR1 and CDR2: KGHSH and LQKENI. In nucleotides, the CDR3 is TGTGCCAGCTCACCAATGACAGACCCCTATGGCTACACCTTC. The encoded protein is CASSPMTDPYGYTF.

This clonotype has a handful of counts. This chain connects TRBV9 to TRBJ1-2; D gene uncertain. The CDR3 has 15 amino acids. CDR1 and CDR2 from the germline V gene are SGDLS and YYNGEE. Trimming pared 0 bases from V and 1 base from J, leaving 10 bases between. CDR3: CASSVGGTDNYGYTF. The DNA for the CDR3 is TGTGCCAGCAGCGTAGGGGGTACAGATAACTATGGCTACACCTTC.

The chain combines TRBV20-1 with TRBJ2-1; D may be TRBD1 or TRBD2 (5 bases each). The CDR3 has 11 residues. The germline V and J ends were trimmed by 1 base and 10 bases, with 8 bases remaining between them. Germline CDR1 is DFQATT and CDR2 is SNEGSKA (reference sequence). CDR3 nucleotide sequence: TGCAGTGCTAGAGTCGGGGACGAGCAGTTCTTC. Amino acids: CSARVGDEQFF.

This clonotype was seen a handful of times. The chain links TRBV28 to TRBJ2-3; weak D call: TRBD2 (6 bases). Trimming stripped 5 bases from V and 1 base from J, with 19 bases between. The CDR3 sequence is 17 residues long. Germline values: CDR1 MDHEN, CDR2 SYDVKM. CDR3 amino acids: CASSRLGTHFGTDTQYF. Written as DNA, the CDR3 is TGTGCCAGCAGTCGACTAGGAACTCACTTTGGCACAGATACGCAGTATTTT.

This clonotype came up once. The rearrangement uses TRBV12-3 or TRBV12-4 and TRBJ2-1; tentatively, D is TRBD2 (6 bases). V was trimmed by 6 bases and J by 1 base, leaving 16 bases between them. This CDR3 comprises 16 residues. In DNA, the CDR3 is TGTGCCAGCAGCCCAGACCCCGGAGGGTCCTACAATGAGCAGTTCTTC. It encodes CASSPDPGGSYNEQFF.

This clonotype was seen a handful of times. The chain joins TRBV25-1 to TRBJ2-7; the D gene is possibly TRBD1 (6 bases). The V and J ends lost 2 bases and 0 bases respectively, with 14 bases between them. Per germline, CDR1 MGHDK and CDR2 SYGVNS. The length of the CDR3 is 16 residues. CDR3 nucleotide sequence: TGTGCCAGCAGTGAAACACGGACAGAGAGCTCCTACGAGCAGTACTTC. It specifies CASSETRTESSYEQYF.

This sequence joins TRBV20-1 and TRBJ2-5; a possible D gene is TRBD1 (5 bases). Trimming took 7 bases from V and 0 from J, leaving 6 bases between them. The CDR3 covers 11 residues. Germline V gene sequence: CDR1 DFQATT, CDR2 SNEGSKA (reference sequence). The chain's CDR3 is CSVTDQETQYF. The CDR3 nucleotides are TGCAGTGTGACAGACCAAGAGACCCAGTACTTC.

The chain combines TRBV29-1 with TRBJ2-5, with 9 bases matching TRBD1. The CDR3 is 12 residues long. J lost 2 bases, V lost 7 bases, and 2 bases had no gene match. The germline gives CDR1 SQVTM, CDR2 ANQGSEA. This CDR3 reads CSGQGGQETQYF. CDR3 nucleotide sequence: TGCAGCGGACAGGGGGGGCAAGAGACCCAGTACTTC.

The chain employs TRBV5-1 and TRBJ2-6; perhaps D is TRBD1 or TRBD2 (5 bases each). This CDR3 has 18 amino acids. Per germline, CDR1 SGHRS and CDR2 YFSETQ. Trimming shortened V by 1 base and J by 0 bases, and 14 bases separated the two germline ends. This CDR3 reads CASSLQGPGISGANVLTF. In DNA form, the CDR3 reads TGCGCCAGCAGCTTGCAGGGCCCGGGGATCTCTGGGGCCAACGTCCTGACTTTC.

The V call is TRBV20-1, the J call TRBJ2-5; TRBD1 might be the D (6 bases). This CDR3 contains 13 residues. Germline assignment: CDR1 DFQATT and CDR2 SNEGSKA (reference sequence). V was trimmed by 7 bases and J by 3 bases, leaving 15 bases between them. CDR3 coding DNA: TGCAGTGTGACCAGGGGAGCAAAAGAGACCCAGTACTTC. The encoded protein is CSVTRGAKETQYF.

The chain has TRBV5-1 and TRBJ2-7, with TRBD1 as a possible D gene (6 bases). The germline CDR1 and CDR2 sequences are SGHRS and YFSETQ. V lost 0 bases and J lost 5, with 15 bases in between. There are 15 residues in the CDR3. CDR3 sequence reads: CASSLAAYRDDEQYF. CDR3 DNA sequence: TGCGCCAGCAGCTTGGCCGCCTACAGGGATGACGAGCAGTACTTC.